The 3 T cell receptor beta chains given below trace back to one sample, sequenced in a study of regulatory T cells in long-lasting Graves disease. The time point is: newly diagnosed GD, antithyroid drugs for less than 3 months. PBMCs provided the RNA from which the TCR library was made. Arm-PCR of CDR3 regions with iRepertoire HTBI primers generated TCR beta libraries. A single record per CDR3 protein comes from TCRdb applying MiXCR to the multiplex PCR reads. The repertoire holds hundreds of thousands of distinct CDR3 sequences, about a sixth seen once, with 30% in the top ten. The same sample was also studied in work on T cells in Graves' hyperthyroidism and ophthalmopathy.

The specimen comprised peripheral blood mononuclear cells (PBMCs), sampled at new diagnosis, from a patient treated with antithyroid drugs. These receptors were taken from a man aged 35-49 years with Graves disease.

Concerning this clonotype itself: Given a much more abundant clone one base away, this may be a read error. This chain links TRBV28 with TRBJ2-3; D unresolved. The J call may be wrong; the DNA end is better matched by TRBJ2-7. CDR1 and CDR2 (germline): MDHEN, SYDVKM. This CDR3 contains 13 residues. The CDR3 is CASGRAPSYEQYF. The CDR3 DNA reads TGTGCCAGCGGTCGGGCTCCTTCCTACGAGCAGTACTTC.

The chain couples TRBV7-2 to TRBJ2-6; D is perhaps TRBD1 (6 bases). This CDR3 contains 20 residues. Germline assignment: CDR1 SGHTA and CDR2 FQGNSA. V gave up 6 bases and J gave up 0 bases, with 24 bases separating them. The CDR3 here is CASRTQWGRPGFSGANVLTF. The CDR3 DNA follows: TGTGCCAGCAGAACCCAGTGGGGGCGCCCCGGGTTCTCTGGGGCCAACGTCCTGACTTTC. The full variable domain, completed using reference TRBV7-2 and TRBJ2-6, is GAGVSQSPSNKVTEKGKDVELRCDPISGHTALYWYRQSLGQGLEFLIYFQGNSAPDKSGLPSDRFSAERTGGSVSTLTIQRTQQEDSAVYLCASRTQWGRPGFSGANVLTFGAGSRLTVL.

The J gene is TRBJ2-1, the V gene TRBV7-2; 8 bases map to TRBD2. CDR1 and CDR2 (germline): SGHTA, FQGNSA. This CDR3 is 15 amino acids long. With 1 base clipped from V and 7 bases from J, the junction kept 6 bases outside the gene matches. In nucleotides, the CDR3 is TGTGCCAGCAGCTTAGGGGGGACTAGTATTAATGAGCAGTTCTTC. Translation gives CASSLGGTSINEQFF.